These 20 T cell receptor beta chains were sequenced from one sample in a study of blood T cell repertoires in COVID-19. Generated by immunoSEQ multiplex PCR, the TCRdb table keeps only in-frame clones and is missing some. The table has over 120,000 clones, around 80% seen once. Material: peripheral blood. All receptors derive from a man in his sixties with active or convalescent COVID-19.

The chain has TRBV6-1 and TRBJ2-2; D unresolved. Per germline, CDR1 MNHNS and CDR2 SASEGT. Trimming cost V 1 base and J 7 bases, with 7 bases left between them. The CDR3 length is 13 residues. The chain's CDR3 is CASSEVEFGELFF. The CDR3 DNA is TGTGCCAGCAGTGAAGTAGAATTCGGGGAGCTGTTTTTT.

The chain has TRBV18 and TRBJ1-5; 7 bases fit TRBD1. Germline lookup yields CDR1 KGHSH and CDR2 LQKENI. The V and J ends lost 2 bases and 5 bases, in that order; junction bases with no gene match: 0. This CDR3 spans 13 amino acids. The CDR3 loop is CASSPTGDQPQHF. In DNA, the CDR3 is TGTGCCAGCTCACCAACAGGGGATCAGCCCCAGCATTTT.

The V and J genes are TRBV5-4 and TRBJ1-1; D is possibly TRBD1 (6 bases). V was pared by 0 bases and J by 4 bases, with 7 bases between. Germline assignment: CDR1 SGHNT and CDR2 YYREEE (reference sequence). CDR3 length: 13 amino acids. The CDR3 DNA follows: TGTGCCAGCAGCTTGGACAGGGTCACTGAAGCTTTCTTT. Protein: CASSLDRVTEAFF. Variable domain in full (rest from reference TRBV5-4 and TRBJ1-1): ETGVTQSPTHLIKTRGQQVTLRCSSQSGHNTVSWYQQALGQGPQFIFQYYREEENGRGNFPPRFSGLQFPNYSSELNVNALELDDSALYLCASSLDRVTEAFFGQGTRLTVV.

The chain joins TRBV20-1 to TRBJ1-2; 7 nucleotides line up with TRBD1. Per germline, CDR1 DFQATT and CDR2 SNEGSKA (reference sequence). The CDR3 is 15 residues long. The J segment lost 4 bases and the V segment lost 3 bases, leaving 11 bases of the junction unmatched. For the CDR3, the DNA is TGCAGTGCTAGTTCCTCGTGGAGGGGGCTCTATGGCTACACCTTC. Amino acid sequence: CSASSSWRGLYGYTF.

CDR3 in DNA: TGCAGCGTTGAAGATCAACGGGCGGGTGGAGGCTACACCTTC. Translating gives CSVEDQRAGGGYTF. The chain carries TRBV29-1 and TRBJ1-2; no clear D gene. This CDR3 has 14 residues. V lost 0 bases, J lost 8 bases, and 16 bases lay in between. The germline V gene encodes CDR1 SQVTM and CDR2 ANQGSEA.

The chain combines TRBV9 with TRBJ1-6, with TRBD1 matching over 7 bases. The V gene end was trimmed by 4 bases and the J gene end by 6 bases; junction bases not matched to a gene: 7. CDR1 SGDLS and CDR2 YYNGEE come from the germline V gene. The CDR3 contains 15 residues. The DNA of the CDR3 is TGTGCCAGCAGCCCTCGGACAGGTCTTAATTCACCCCTCCACTTT. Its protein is CASSPRTGLNSPLHF.

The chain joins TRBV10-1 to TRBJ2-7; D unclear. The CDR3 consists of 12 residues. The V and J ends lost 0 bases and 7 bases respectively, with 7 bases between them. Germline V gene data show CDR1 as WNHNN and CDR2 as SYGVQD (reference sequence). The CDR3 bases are TGCGCCAGCAGTGAGTCGGTAACTGAGCAGTACTTC. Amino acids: CASSESVTEQYF.

The CDR3 coding sequence is TGTGCCAGTCAATTAGGGGGAAACTATGGCTACACCTTC. Amino acids: CASQLGGNYGYTF. The chain uses TRBV2 and TRBJ1-2; D might be TRBD1 (6 bases). V was shortened by 9 bases and J by 2 bases, with 13 bases between the two germline ends. Germline V gene lookup returns CDR1 SNHLY and CDR2 FYNNEI. The CDR3 is 13 residues long.

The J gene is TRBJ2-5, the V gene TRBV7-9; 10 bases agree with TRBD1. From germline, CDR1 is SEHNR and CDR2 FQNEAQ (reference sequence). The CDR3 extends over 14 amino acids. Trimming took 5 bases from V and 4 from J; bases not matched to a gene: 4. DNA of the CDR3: TGTGCCAGCAGCACGACAGGGGGCCTAGAGACCCAGTACTTC. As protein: CASSTTGGLETQYF.

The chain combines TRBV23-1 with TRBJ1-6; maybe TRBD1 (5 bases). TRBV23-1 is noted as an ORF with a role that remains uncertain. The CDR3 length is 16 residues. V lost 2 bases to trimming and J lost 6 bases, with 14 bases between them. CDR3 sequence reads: CASSQQGKGRNSPLHF. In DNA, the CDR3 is TGCGCCAGCAGTCAACAGGGTAAGGGTCGTAATTCACCCCTCCACTTT.

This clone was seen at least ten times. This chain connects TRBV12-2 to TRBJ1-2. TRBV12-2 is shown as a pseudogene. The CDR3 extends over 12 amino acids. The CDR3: CASRLARYGYTF. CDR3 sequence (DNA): TGTGCAAGTCGCTTAGCTCGTTATGGCTACACCTTC.

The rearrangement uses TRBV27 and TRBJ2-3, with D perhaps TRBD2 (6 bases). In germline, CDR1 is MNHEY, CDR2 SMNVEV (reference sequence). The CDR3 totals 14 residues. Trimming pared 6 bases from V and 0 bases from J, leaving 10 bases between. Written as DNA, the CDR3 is TGTGCCAGCAGGGCGGGGATTAGCACAGATACGCAGTATTTT. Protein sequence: CASRAGISTDTQYF.

The CDR3 DNA is TGTGCCAGCAGTTACGAGGAATTTGACAATCAGCCCCAGCATTTT. It is translated as CASSYEEFDNQPQHF. The chain recombines TRBV6-2 or TRBV6-3 with TRBJ1-5; D is unclear. The germline gives CDR1 MNHEY, CDR2 SVGEGT. This CDR3 is built from 15 residues. The V and J ends lost 2 bases and 3 bases respectively, with 11 bases between them.

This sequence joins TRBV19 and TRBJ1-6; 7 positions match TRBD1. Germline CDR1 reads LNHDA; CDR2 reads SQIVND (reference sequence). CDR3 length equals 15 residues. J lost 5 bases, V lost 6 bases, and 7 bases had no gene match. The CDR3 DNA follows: TGTGCCAGTAGGCCTAATGGACAGGATAATTCACCCCTCCACTTT. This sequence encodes CASRPNGQDNSPLHF.

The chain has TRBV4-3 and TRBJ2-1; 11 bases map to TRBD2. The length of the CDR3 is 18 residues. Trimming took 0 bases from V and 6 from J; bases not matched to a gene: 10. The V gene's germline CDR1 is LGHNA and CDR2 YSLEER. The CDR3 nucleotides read TGCGCCAGCAGCCAAGATCGGACTAGCGGGTTTCAGAGCAATGAGCAGTTCTTC. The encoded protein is CASSQDRTSGFQSNEQFF.

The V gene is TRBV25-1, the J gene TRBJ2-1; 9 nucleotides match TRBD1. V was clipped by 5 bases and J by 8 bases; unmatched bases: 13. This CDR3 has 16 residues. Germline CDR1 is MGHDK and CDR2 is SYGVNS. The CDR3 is CASSPGTGSVLDEQFF. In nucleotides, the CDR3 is TGTGCCAGCAGTCCTGGGACAGGGTCCGTTTTGGATGAGCAGTTCTTC.

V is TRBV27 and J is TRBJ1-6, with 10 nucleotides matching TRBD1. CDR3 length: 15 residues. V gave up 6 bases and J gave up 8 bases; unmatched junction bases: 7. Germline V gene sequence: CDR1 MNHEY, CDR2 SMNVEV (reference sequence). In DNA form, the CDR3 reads TGTGCCAGCAGGGGACAGGGGTCAAACCATTCACCCCTCCACTTT. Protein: CASRGQGSNHSPLHF.

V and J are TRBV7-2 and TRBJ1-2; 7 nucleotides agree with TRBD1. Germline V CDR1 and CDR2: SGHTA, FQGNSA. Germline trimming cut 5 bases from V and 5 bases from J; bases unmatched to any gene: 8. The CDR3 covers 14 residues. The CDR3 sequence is CASSATGVEYGYTF. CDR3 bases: TGTGCCAGCAGCGCCACAGGGGTTGAGTATGGCTACACCTTC.

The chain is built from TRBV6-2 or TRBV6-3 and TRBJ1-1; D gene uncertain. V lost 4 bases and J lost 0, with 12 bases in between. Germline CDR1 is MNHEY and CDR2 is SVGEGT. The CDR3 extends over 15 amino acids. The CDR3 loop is CASSSLRQMNTEAFF. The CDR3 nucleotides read TGTGCCAGCAGTTCATTGAGACAAATGAACACTGAAGCTTTCTTT.

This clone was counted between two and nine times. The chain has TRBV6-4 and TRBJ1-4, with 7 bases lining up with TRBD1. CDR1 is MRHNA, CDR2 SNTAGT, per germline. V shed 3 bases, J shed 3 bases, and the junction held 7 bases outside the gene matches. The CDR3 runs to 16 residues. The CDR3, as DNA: TGTGCCAGCAGTGATCTGCCGGGACAGTCTAATGAAAAACTGTTTTTT. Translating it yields CASSDLPGQSNEKLFF.